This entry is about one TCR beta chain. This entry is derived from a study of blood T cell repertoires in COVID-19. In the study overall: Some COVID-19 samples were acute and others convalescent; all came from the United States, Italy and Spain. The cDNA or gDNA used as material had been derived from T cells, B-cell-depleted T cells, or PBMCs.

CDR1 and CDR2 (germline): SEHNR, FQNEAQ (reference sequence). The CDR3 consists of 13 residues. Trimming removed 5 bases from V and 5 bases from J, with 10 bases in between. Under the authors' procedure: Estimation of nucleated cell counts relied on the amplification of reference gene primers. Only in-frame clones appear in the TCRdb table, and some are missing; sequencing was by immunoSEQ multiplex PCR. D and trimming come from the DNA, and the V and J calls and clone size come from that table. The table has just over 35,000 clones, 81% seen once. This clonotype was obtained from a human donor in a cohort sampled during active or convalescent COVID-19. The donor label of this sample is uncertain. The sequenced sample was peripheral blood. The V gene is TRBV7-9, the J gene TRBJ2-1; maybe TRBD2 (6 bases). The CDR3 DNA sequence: TGTGCCAGCAGCCAGTCGGGGGACAATGAGCAGTTCTTC. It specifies CASSQSGDNEQFF.